This T cell receptor beta chain was recovered during a study of post-analysis software for immune sequencing data. Study-wide background: Clinical courses comprised relapsing-remitting, secondary progressive and progressive-relapsing multiple sclerosis.

Included in the TCR beta cDNA libraries were unique molecular identifiers. T cells numbering about 0.85 to 11 million yielded cDNA molecules that totaled about 500,000. TCRdb re-analysed the PCR reads in MiXCR, keeping a single row per CDR3 protein. The data hold 650,000 to 850,000 distinct CDR3 sequences, with more than 45% observed a single time. Notes on this clonotype: Its antigen remains unidentified.

This CDR3 is built from 15 residues. Unmatched junction bases numbered 8, after V lost 5 bases and J lost 1 base. The V gene's germline CDR1 is SGHNT and CDR2 YENEEA. General study results and limits: About five TRBV segments were more frequent in patients than controls; TRBV5-6, TRBV5-1 and TRBV20-1 belonged to this group.

The material sequenced was blood. The rearrangement links TRBV11-3 to TRBJ2-7, with 7 bases aligning to TRBD1. This TCR came from a girl between 5 and 17 years old with multiple sclerosis. CDR3 residues: CASSQTGRLSYEQYF. Written as DNA, the CDR3 is TGTGCCAGCAGCCAGACAGGGCGGCTATCCTACGAGCAGTACTTC. The whole variable domain, filled in from reference TRBV11-3 and TRBJ2-7, reads EAGVVQSPRYKIIEKKQPVAFWCNPISGHNTLYWYLQNLGQGPELLIRYENEEAVDDSQLPKDRFSAERLKGVDSTLKIQPAELGDSAVYLCASSQTGRLSYEQYFGPGTRLTVT.